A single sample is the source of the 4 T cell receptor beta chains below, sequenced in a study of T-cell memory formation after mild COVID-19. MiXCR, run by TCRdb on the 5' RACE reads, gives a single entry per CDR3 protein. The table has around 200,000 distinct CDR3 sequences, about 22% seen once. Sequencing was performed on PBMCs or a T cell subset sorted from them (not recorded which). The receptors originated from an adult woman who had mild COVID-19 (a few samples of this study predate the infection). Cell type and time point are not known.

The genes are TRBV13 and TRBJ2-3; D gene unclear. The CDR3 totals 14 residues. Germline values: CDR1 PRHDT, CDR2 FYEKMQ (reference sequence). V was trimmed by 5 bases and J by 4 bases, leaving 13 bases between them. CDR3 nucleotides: TGTGCCAGCAGCAAAGCCTGGTCCCCAGATACGCAGTATTTT. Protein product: CASSKAWSPDTQYF.

Here the CDR3 reads CAWRDDFQTQYF. Written as DNA, the CDR3 is TGTGCCTGGAGAGACGATTTTCAGACCCAGTACTTC. This chain uses TRBV30 with TRBJ2-5; D is undetermined. The length of the CDR3 is 12 residues. The V end was cut by 3 bases, the J end by 6 bases, with 11 bases between. Germline V gene sequence: CDR1 GTSNPN, CDR2 SVGIG (reference sequence). The full variable domain, with the rest looked up from reference TRBV30 and TRBJ2-5, is SQTIHQWPATLVQPVGSPLSLECTVEGTSNPNLYWYRQAAGRGLQLLFYSVGIGQISSEVPQNLSASRPQDRQFILSSKKLLLSDSGFYLCAWRDDFQTQYFGPGTRLLVL.

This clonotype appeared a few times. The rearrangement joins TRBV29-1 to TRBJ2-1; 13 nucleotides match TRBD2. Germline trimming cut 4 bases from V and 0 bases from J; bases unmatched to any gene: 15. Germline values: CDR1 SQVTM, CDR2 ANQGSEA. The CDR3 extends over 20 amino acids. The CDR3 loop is CSVVGTSGTESLVSYNEQFF. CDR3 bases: TGCAGCGTTGTCGGGACTAGCGGGACGGAAAGTCTCGTCTCCTACAATGAGCAGTTCTTC.

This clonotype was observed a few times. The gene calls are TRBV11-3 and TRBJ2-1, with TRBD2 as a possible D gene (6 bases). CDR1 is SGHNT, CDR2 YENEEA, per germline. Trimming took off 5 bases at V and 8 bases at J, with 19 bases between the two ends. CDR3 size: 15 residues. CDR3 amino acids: CASSPPGGGSDEQFF. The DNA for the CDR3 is TGTGCCAGCAGCCCCCCAGGTGGGGGGAGTGATGAGCAGTTCTTC.